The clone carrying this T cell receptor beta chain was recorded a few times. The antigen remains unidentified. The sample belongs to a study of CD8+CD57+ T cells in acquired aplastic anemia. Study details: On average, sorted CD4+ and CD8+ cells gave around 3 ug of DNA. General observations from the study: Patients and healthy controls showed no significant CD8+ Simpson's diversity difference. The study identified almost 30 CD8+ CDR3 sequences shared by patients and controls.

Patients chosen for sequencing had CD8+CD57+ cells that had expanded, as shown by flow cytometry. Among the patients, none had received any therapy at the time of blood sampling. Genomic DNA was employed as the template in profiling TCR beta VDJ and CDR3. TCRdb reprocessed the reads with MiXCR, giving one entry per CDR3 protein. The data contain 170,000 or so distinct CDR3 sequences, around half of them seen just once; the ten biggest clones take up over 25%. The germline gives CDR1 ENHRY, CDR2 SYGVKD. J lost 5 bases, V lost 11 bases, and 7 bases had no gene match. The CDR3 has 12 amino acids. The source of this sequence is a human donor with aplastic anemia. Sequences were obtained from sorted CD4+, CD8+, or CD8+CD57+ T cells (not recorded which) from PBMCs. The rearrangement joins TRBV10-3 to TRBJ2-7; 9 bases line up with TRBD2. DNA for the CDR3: TGTGCCTCGACCGGACTAGCGAACGAGCAGTACTTC. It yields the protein CASTGLANEQYF.